This TCR beta chain was captured by sequencing in a study of T cell responses to AZD1222 COVID-19 vaccine. Using immunoSEQ multiplex PCR, the repertoire was profiled, and TCRdb retains in-frame clones only, with some absent. Of about 70,000 clones in the sample, roughly 85% were seen once. Looked up from germline, CDR1 is MNHNS and CDR2 is SASEGT. The CDR3 is made up of 11 amino acids. The germline V and J ends were trimmed by 0 bases and 11 bases, with 7 bases remaining between them. The clonotype was recovered from an adult in good health. The V call is TRBV6-1, the J call TRBJ1-1; no definite D call. The material was peripheral blood, obtained on day 0 of AZD1222 vaccination. DNA for the CDR3: TGTGCCAGCAGTGAAGCTTGGAGGGCTTTCTTT. Translating it yields CASSEAWRAFF.